This T cell receptor (beta chain) was documented in a study of T cells in Graves' hyperthyroidism and ophthalmopathy (dated by TCRdb to between 2018 and 2020). About the study as a whole: Peripheral blood was sampled at the time of initial diagnosis, prior to any treatment. A discovery cohort of about 96 patients, approximately 44 with Graves' ophthalmopathy and approximately 57 with stable Graves' hyperthyroidism, was used to find distinguishing TCR V-J signatures. Prospective prediction of ophthalmopathy was tested in an independent validation cohort consisting of about 19 hyperthyroidism patients and around 17 patients who later progressed to ophthalmopathy. For training and testing, the approximately 97 patients in the discovery cohort were randomly divided in a 7:3 ratio. In about six Graves' hyperthyroidism patients, the study also compared T-cell repertoires from thyroid tissue with T-cell repertoires from blood. After blood sampling, hyperthyroidism patients were treated with methimazole at a starting dose of 30 mg daily, and ophthalmopathy patients were treated with high-dose intravenous methylprednisolone. TCR Vbeta CDR3 sequencing of approximately 140 peripheral blood samples (over 40 ophthalmopathy, 75 hyperthyroidism and roughly 17 progressor patients) is reported in the paper.

Moderately to severely active disease, a Clinical Activity Score of at least 3, a NOSPECS grade of at least 4, and a duration under 3 months were present in ophthalmopathy patients. Patients with uncontrolled infections, other autoimmune diseases, pregnancy or lactation were excluded. Diagnoses were established on the basis of clinical symptoms, serum thyroxine and TRAb, thyroid ultrasound, and orbital computed tomography. Ficoll-Paque density gradient centrifugation was used to isolate PBMCs from 9.5 to 10 ml of fresh peripheral blood. Total RNA was extracted using Trizol reagent, and RNA quality was assessed on an Agilent 2100 Bioanalyzer. Measured from the cysteine to the phenylalanine, the CDR3 is 16 residues long. Here the CDR3 DNA is all that survives: 48 bases in frame from base 1. Here V drops 4 bases and J drops 2 bases, and the junction holds 7 bases not matched to any gene. CDR1 is given as SEHNR and CDR2 as FQNEAQ, both from the germline V gene (reference sequence).

Overall study results and their limits: During validation, the model predicted progression to ophthalmopathy a median of about 5.9 months ahead of onset, with almost 71% sensitivity and roughly 72% specificity. Ophthalmopathy was separated from stable hyperthyroidism by a 13 V-J signature model, with over 85% sensitivity and about 81% specificity obtained in cross-validation and 80%/75% obtained in testing. Blood samples also contained most of the expanded thyroid clonotypes (frequency above 0.001), which suggests that blood repertoires may reflect thyroid immune responses. No statistical method was used to fix the sample size in advance, and group allocation was not hidden from the investigators.

The TCR beta CDR3 regions were amplified from RNA transcripts. A first-round RT-PCR of the TCR CDR3 used the HTBI primer set with the Qiagen OneStep RT-PCR kit. Libraries were constructed in a second round of multiplex PCR, after which size selection and purification were performed. Sequencing of the libraries was done on an Illumina HiSeq2000 using paired-end 100 bp reads. In the source study's methods: SOAPnuke was used to process the raw data, with reads discarded if the reads contained adapters or uncalled bases, had a mean Phred below 15, or lacked an exact constant-primer or identifier match. COPE v1.2.5 was used to merge high-quality paired reads, and clonotypes were defined as unique nucleotide sequences. MiTCR v1.1 was used to align the clonotypes against IMGT TRBV, TRBD and TRBJ reference segments. The analysis included only V-J combinations with a frequency above 0.0001, which together covered more than 99% of the repertoires. A TCS score was defined as the ratio between F50 (clonal expansion) and ExV (chaos), using BLOSUM62-based TCRdist between CDR3 peptides within each V-J. Welch's t-statistics and random forest reduced roughly 540 V-J features to roughly 13, which were used in a naive Bayes classifier (R e1071). TCRdb took the public reads, trimmed them with fastp at Q25, ran MiXCR for clone calling and kept in-frame beta chains. CDR3 protein duplicates are merged, each entry listing the most common genes and DNA. The V and J calls here are based on TCRdb, not the publication. This sample is represented by a few hundred thousand distinct CDR3 sequences; about 20% of them were singletons. Of the sample, about 49% is held by the ten largest clones.

There are many counts of this clonotype. This clone's antigen is unknown. The record has no base qualities; no much larger clone is one base away. Sample: blood. Recombination linked TRBV7-9 to TRBJ2-3; TRBD2 matches 9 bases in the middle. This TCR derives from a woman aged 70-85 years with Graves' ophthalmopathy. The CDR3 protein: CASSSTSGIVTDTQYF. The nucleotide sequence reads TGTGCCAGCAGCTCGACTAGCGGAATTGTCACAGATACGCAGTATTTT.